The 14 T cell receptor beta chains below were found in one sample sequenced in a study of CD8 T cells in ankylosing spondylitis. Overall study findings and caveats: Seemingly distinctive of ankylosing spondylitis blood was a TCR beta motif formed by eight highly homologous variants.

Which antigens these TCRs recognize remains unknown. One entry per CDR3 protein results from TCRdb running MiXCR on the 5' RACE reads. The data contain almost 400,000 distinct CDR3 sequences, around 24% of them singletons. What was sequenced was blood, either unsorted or a sorted T cell fraction (not recorded which). The source is a male donor with ankylosing spondylitis.

Only a few counts were recorded for this clonotype. The J gene is TRBJ2-1, the V gene TRBV5-1; D may be TRBD2 (6 bases). CDR1 and CDR2 (germline): SGHRS, YFSETQ. The CDR3 is 16 amino acids. Trimming stripped 1 base from V and 8 bases from J, with 19 bases between. The CDR3, as DNA: TGCGCCAGCAGCTTGATTCTTCGGCGGGATGGGTATGAGCAGTTCTTC. It codes for CASSLILRRDGYEQFF.

Only a few counts were recorded for this clonotype. The chain carries TRBV18 and TRBJ2-1; 10 bases align to TRBD2. With V trimmed by 8 bases and J by 1 base, 11 bases remained unmatched. Germline CDR1 and CDR2: KGHSH and LQKENI. CDR3 length: 17 amino acids. The CDR3: CASKRSTSGFSYNEQFF. The CDR3 bases are TGTGCCAGCAAACGATCGACTAGCGGGTTTTCCTACAATGAGCAGTTCTTC. Based on the CDR3 plus reference TRBV18 and TRBJ2-1, the full variable domain is NAGVMQNPRHLVRRRGQEARLRCSPMKGHSHVYWYRQLPEEGLKFMVYLQKENIIDESGMPKERFSAEFPKEGPSILRIQQVVRGDSAAYFCASKRSTSGFSYNEQFFGPGTRLTVL.

This clonotype was counted ten times or more. The V call is TRBV29-1, the J call TRBJ2-7, with 9 bases fitting TRBD2. J lost 5 bases, V lost 4 bases, and 24 bases had no gene match. The CDR3 consists of 19 residues. Germline lookup yields CDR1 SQVTM and CDR2 ANQGSEA. As DNA, the CDR3 is TGCAGCGTTGTAATTCGGCCCGAGACTAGCGGAGAACGCTATGACGAGCAGTACTTC. Translated: CSVVIRPETSGERYDEQYF.

The chain joins TRBV2 to TRBJ2-5; unclear D gene. The V and J ends lost 5 bases and 1 base respectively, with 11 bases between them. Germline V gives CDR1 SNHLY, CDR2 FYNNEI. The CDR3 runs 14 residues. The CDR3 DNA follows: TGTGCCAGCAGTATAGGGCAGACCCAAGAGACCCAGTACTTC. This sequence encodes CASSIGQTQETQYF.

This clonotype has a handful of counts. This chain links TRBV12-3 or TRBV12-4 with TRBJ2-2, with a weak D call TRBD2 (6 bases). This CDR3 has 15 residues. Trimming shortened V by 6 bases and J by 5 bases, and 16 bases separated the two germline ends. CDR3 loop: CASRRRELKTGELFF. The CDR3 DNA follows: TGTGCCAGCAGGAGACGGGAGTTAAAGACCGGGGAGCTGTTTTTT.

The chain carries TRBV5-1 and TRBJ2-1, with 9 bases fitting TRBD1. The trim removed 7 bases at V and 9 bases at J, leaving 23 bases unmatched. Germline V gene data show CDR1 as SGHRS and CDR2 as YFSETQ. The CDR3 extends over 18 amino acids. CDR3 sequence: CASGDWDREWGTLREQFF. The CDR3 DNA is TGCGCCAGCGGCGACTGGGACAGGGAATGGGGGACACTACGTGAGCAGTTCTTC.

V gene TRBV9 combines with J gene TRBJ2-5, with TRBD2 matching over 10 bases. This CDR3 region has 15 residues. The germline V gene encodes CDR1 SGDLS and CDR2 YYNGEE. J lost 3 bases, V lost 1 base, and 3 bases had no gene match. The CDR3 DNA reads TGTGCCAGCAGCGTAAGAACTAGCGGGAAAGAGACCCAGTACTTC. As protein: CASSVRTSGKETQYF.

The chain recombines TRBV18 with TRBJ1-6; D is uncertain. The germline gives CDR1 KGHSH, CDR2 LQKENI. This CDR3 region has 16 residues. V was pared by 4 bases and J by 6 bases, with 16 bases between. The CDR3 reads CASSLNLQAGNSPLHF. CDR3 sequence (DNA): TGTGCCAGCTCACTCAATCTCCAGGCCGGTAATTCACCCCTCCACTTT.

There are a few counts of this clonotype. The rearrangement uses TRBV7-9 and TRBJ1-1; D is unresolved. V lost 5 bases and J 1 base, leaving 11 bases between the germline ends. Germline values: CDR1 SEHNR, CDR2 FQNEAQ (reference sequence). The CDR3 covers 14 residues. The CDR3 spells CASSTQYSNTEAFF. CDR3 sequence (DNA): TGTGCCAGCAGCACACAGTATTCGAACACTGAAGCTTTCTTT. The variable domain in full, with the rest retrieved from reference TRBV7-9 and TRBJ1-1, is DTGVSQNPRHKITKRGQNVTFRCDPISEHNRLYWYRQTLGQGPEFLTYFQNEAQLEKSRLLSDRFSAERPKGSFSTLEIQRTEQGDSAMYLCASSTQYSNTEAFFGQGTRLTVV.

V is TRBV24-1 and J is TRBJ1-2, with 8 bases fitting TRBD1. Germline assignment: CDR1 KGHDR and CDR2 SFDVKD. CDR3 length: 14 amino acids. Germline trimming cut 4 bases from V and 7 bases from J; bases unmatched to any gene: 7. The CDR3 bases are TGTGCCACCAGTGACACCGACAGGGGTGGTGGCTACACCTTC. This gives the protein CATSDTDRGGGYTF.

This clonotype was detected a few times. The rearrangement joins TRBV5-1 to TRBJ2-7, with TRBD2 matching over 9 bases. CDR1 is SGHRS, CDR2 YFSETQ, per germline. J gave up 4 bases and V 4 bases, and 12 bases lay outside the gene matches. The CDR3 sequence is 16 residues long. The CDR3 is CASSEAGGPFGYEQYF. CDR3 sequence (DNA): TGCGCCAGCAGCGAAGCGGGAGGCCCTTTTGGATACGAGCAGTACTTC.

This clonotype was seen only a few times. The V and J genes are TRBV11-3 and TRBJ2-5, with D unclear. Trimming removed 6 bases from V and 2 bases from J, with 13 bases in between. The CDR3 totals 14 residues. Germline V gives CDR1 SGHNT, CDR2 YENEEA. The CDR3 sequence: CASRQRTEQETQYF. In nucleotides, the CDR3 is TGTGCCAGCAGACAACGGACGGAACAAGAGACCCAGTACTTC.

This clonotype was seen more than once but under ten times. This chain uses TRBV3-1 with TRBJ1-4; weak D call: TRBD1 (6 bases). Germline CDR1 reads LGHDT; CDR2 reads YNNKEL (reference sequence). Trimming shortened V by 1 base and J by 7 bases, and 13 bases separated the two germline ends. This CDR3 is built from 15 residues. CDR3 in DNA: TGTGCCAGCAGCCAAGCGGGGGCCCGCGTTGAAAAACTGTTTTTT. This sequence encodes CASSQAGARVEKLFF.

This clonotype was detected only a few times. The rearrangement uses TRBV12-3 or TRBV12-4 and TRBJ2-3; D may correspond to TRBD1 or TRBD2 (5 bases each). The CDR3 has 13 residues. V lost 6 bases to trimming and J lost 7 bases, with 14 bases between them. In DNA, the CDR3 is TGTGCCAGCAGCAATACTAGGGGTTATACGCAGTATTTT. Encoded protein: CASSNTRGYTQYF.